This passage covers 21 T cell receptor beta chains from one sample sequenced in a study of early T cells in non-severe SARS-CoV-2 infection (dated by TCRdb to the early 2020s). The library was generated by 5' RACE. Reads for this sample came from a NextSeq 500. TCRdb handled the public reads itself, with Q25 trimming in fastp and clone calling in MiXCR, and kept productive beta chains. Each entry is one CDR3 protein sequence, shown with its most common DNA and genes. The sample table records approximately 47,000 distinct CDR3 sequences; roughly 6.1% of these occur just once. About 7% of the sample is in the top ten clones. Source: whole blood, taken at baseline. These receptors were obtained from an adult who was a healthcare worker with PCR-confirmed SARS-CoV-2 infection or an uninfected control (not recorded which).

This clonotype has at least ten counts. The rearrangement uses TRBV5-4 and TRBJ2-1, with TRBD1 matching over 7 bases. J gave up 10 bases and V 3 bases, and 13 bases lay outside the gene matches. In germline, CDR1 is SGHNT, CDR2 YYREEE (reference sequence). The CDR3 spans 15 residues. The DNA for the CDR3 is TGTGCCAGCAGCTCAGGTACAGGGGCCGCACAAGAGCAGTTCTTC. Encoded protein: CASSSGTGAAQEQFF. Filled out from reference TRBV5-4 and TRBJ2-1, the complete variable domain reads ETGVTQSPTHLIKTRGQQVTLRCSSQSGHNTVSWYQQALGQGPQFIFQYYREEENGRGNFPPRFSGLQFPNYSSELNVNALELDDSALYLCASSSGTGAAQEQFFGPGTRLTVL.

This clonotype was found many times. The J gene is TRBJ1-1, the V gene TRBV7-6; TRBD1 matches 7 bases. Unmatched junction bases numbered 11, after V lost 5 bases and J lost 5 bases. Germline V gene data show CDR1 as SGHVS and CDR2 as FNYEAQ. The CDR3 has 15 residues. The CDR3 here is CASSLMGQRGTEAFF. The CDR3 bases are TGTGCCAGCAGCCTTATGGGACAGAGGGGGACTGAAGCTTTCTTT.

The chain couples TRBV5-4 to TRBJ2-4; D remains unclear. The V gene's germline CDR1 is SGHNT and CDR2 YYREEE (reference sequence). The CDR3 length is 14 residues. The ends were cut back, 2 bases at V and 7 bases at J, with 13 bases in the middle. The CDR3 spells CASSLSVLGNIQYF. As DNA, the CDR3 is TGTGCCAGCAGCTTATCAGTTCTGGGTAACATTCAGTACTTC.

This clonotype was seen ten or more times. J is TRBJ1-5 and V is TRBV20-1; D remains unclear. Germline assignment: CDR1 DFQATT and CDR2 SNEGSKA (reference sequence). CDR3 length: 15 amino acids. V lost 0 bases and J lost 6, with 15 bases in between. CDR3: CSARDWAYSGQPQHF. CDR3 DNA sequence: TGCAGTGCTAGAGATTGGGCCTACTCAGGTCAGCCCCAGCATTTT.

The V gene is TRBV18, the J gene TRBJ2-3; D not resolved. Trimming left V 0 bases short and J 1 base short, with 8 bases between. Germline V gene lookup returns CDR1 KGHSH and CDR2 LQKENI. The CDR3 has 15 residues. The CDR3 region is CASSPPEVGTDTQYF. The CDR3 bases are TGTGCCAGCTCACCACCAGAGGTCGGCACAGATACGCAGTATTTT. The full variable domain, rest sourced from reference TRBV18 and TRBJ2-3, is NAGVMQNPRHLVRRRGQEARLRCSPMKGHSHVYWYRQLPEEGLKFMVYLQKENIIDESGMPKERFSAEFPKEGPSILRIQQVVRGDSAAYFCASSPPEVGTDTQYFGPGTRLTVL.

This clonotype was detected a few times. The chain combines TRBV20-1 with TRBJ2-3, with 8 nucleotides matching TRBD2. Germline CDR1 is DFQATT and CDR2 is SNEGSKA (reference sequence). The CDR3 sequence is 14 residues long. V lost 1 base, J lost 4 bases, and 4 bases stayed unmatched. The CDR3 DNA reads as TGCAGTGCTAGAGGGCGGGAGGCCCCAGATACGCAGTATTTT. It specifies CSARGREAPDTQYF.

The chain links TRBV20-1 to TRBJ2-1, with 14 bases lining up with TRBD2. The V gene end was trimmed by 6 bases and the J gene end by 7 bases; junction bases not matched to a gene: 26. CDR3 size: 21 residues. Looked up from germline, CDR1 is DFQATT and CDR2 is SNEGSKA (reference sequence). The CDR3 DNA is TGCAGTGCCCCACAGAGGACAGGGACGAGACTAGCGGGAGGGTATCGGAATGAGCAGTTCTTC. It codes for CSAPQRTGTRLAGGYRNEQFF.

This clonotype has a count of ten or more. The V gene is TRBV28, the J gene TRBJ2-5; D unclear. The CDR3 length is 22 residues. Trimming removed 7 bases from V and 4 bases from J, with 40 bases in between. The V gene's germline CDR1 is MDHEN and CDR2 SYDVKM. The CDR3 DNA sequence: TGTGCCAGCAACCCAATCAGAATCAAGAGACCCAGTCCAGCTCTACGCGGAGAGACCCAGTACTTC. Residues: CASNPIRIKRPSPALRGETQYF.

This clonotype was seen ten or more times. V is TRBV2 and J is TRBJ2-1, with D maybe TRBD2 (5 bases). Germline V gives CDR1 SNHLY, CDR2 FYNNEI. The CDR3 spans 13 residues. V was pared by 2 bases and J by 9 bases, with 11 bases between. CDR3 coding DNA: TGTGCCAGCAGTGAATGGAATCGGGGTGAGCAGTTCTTC. It codes for CASSEWNRGEQFF.

Regarding this clonotype: A much more abundant neighbour one base away suggests this may be a read error. The rearrangement uses TRBV29-1 and TRBJ2-1; TRBD1 agrees at 7 bases. Germline trimming cut 3 bases from V and 9 bases from J; bases unmatched to any gene: 8. In germline, CDR1 is SQVTM, CDR2 ANQGSEA. The CDR3 spans 13 residues. The CDR3 coding sequence is TGCAGCGTTGACGGGGTAGGGGGCAGTGAGCAGTTCTTC. This gives the protein CSVDGVGGSEQFF.

This clonotype was counted only a few times. The V call is TRBV14, the J call TRBJ2-1; 10 bases align to TRBD2. V shed 6 bases, J shed 3 bases, and the junction held 8 bases outside the gene matches. Germline loops: CDR1 SGHDN, CDR2 FVKESK. The CDR3 covers 16 residues. The CDR3 nucleotides read TGTGCCAGCAGTACTCTAGCGGGAGCGGGCTACAATGAGCAGTTCTTC. This sequence encodes CASSTLAGAGYNEQFF. Variable domain in full (rest from reference TRBV14 and TRBJ2-1): EAGVTQFPSHSVIEKGQTVTLRCDPISGHDNLYWYRRVMGKEIKFLLHFVKESKQDESGMPNNRFLAERTGGTYSTLKVQPAELEDSGVYFCASSTLAGAGYNEQFFGPGTRLTVL.

CDR3 residues: CAIRRTGDISQPQHF. The DNA for the CDR3 is TGTGCCATCAGGAGGACAGGGGACATTAGTCAGCCCCAGCATTTT. The chain has TRBV10-3 and TRBJ1-5; TRBD1 matches at 9 bases. The germline V gene has CDR1 ENHRY and CDR2 SYGVKD. The CDR3 is made up of 15 amino acids. V was pared by 6 bases and J by 6 bases, with 9 bases of the junction left unmatched.

The CDR3 protein is CASSLAGYSGNTIYF. CDR3 sequence (DNA): TGTGCCAGCAGTTTGGCGGGGTACTCTGGAAACACCATATATTTT. V gene TRBV12-3 or TRBV12-4 combines with J gene TRBJ1-3, with unresolved D. The CDR3 is made up of 15 amino acids. Trimming removed 3 bases at V and 0 bases at J, with 9 bases between.

This clonotype was observed a few times. The V and J genes are TRBV6-5 and TRBJ2-1; D not certain. V lost 1 base and J lost 8, with 9 bases in between. The CDR3 has 13 amino acids. CDR1 MNHEY and CDR2 SVGAGI come from the germline V gene. CDR3 sequence reads: CASSYCACDEQFF. In nucleotides, the CDR3 is TGTGCCAGCAGTTACTGTGCGTGCGATGAGCAGTTCTTC.

This clonotype showed up many times. J is TRBJ2-3 and V is TRBV15, with D unresolved. Deletions cut 1 base from V and 2 bases from J, with 4 bases between. This CDR3 spans 13 amino acids. Per germline, CDR1 LNHNV and CDR2 YYDKDF (reference sequence). The CDR3 reads CATSRGATDTQYF. Written as DNA, the CDR3 is TGTGCCACCAGCAGAGGGGCCACAGATACGCAGTATTTT.

The chain links TRBV6-5 to TRBJ2-5, with D maybe TRBD1 (5 bases). V gave up 7 bases and J gave up 1 base, with 16 bases separating them. The germline CDR1 and CDR2 sequences are MNHEY and SVGAGI. The CDR3 contains 15 residues. CDR3 bases: TGTGCCAGCACCAGAAGCAGGGCAACCCAAGAGACCCAGTACTTC. As protein: CASTRSRATQETQYF.

This clonotype was observed many times. V usage is TRBV5-6 and J usage is TRBJ2-1, with D possibly matching TRBD1 (6 bases). CDR1 is SGHDT, CDR2 YYEEEE, per germline. This CDR3 has 14 amino acids. Trimming stripped 4 bases from V and 9 bases from J, with 17 bases between. CDR3 residues: CASSPDSRTAEQFF. CDR3 bases: TGTGCCAGCAGCCCGGACTCCCGGACAGCTGAGCAGTTCTTC.

The J gene is TRBJ1-2, the V gene TRBV4-2; no definite D call. The CDR3 sequence is 15 residues long. V gave up 0 bases and J gave up 3 bases, with 11 bases separating them. The germline V gene has CDR1 LGHNA and CDR2 YNFKEQ. This CDR3 reads CASSQDTGVDYGYTF. CDR3 DNA: TGTGCCAGCAGCCAAGATACTGGGGTCGACTATGGCTACACCTTC.

This clonotype was found many times. The gene calls are TRBV30 and TRBJ1-2, with D possibly being TRBD1 (6 bases). Trimming stripped 3 bases from V and 2 bases from J, with 13 bases between. From germline, CDR1 is GTSNPN and CDR2 SVGIG (reference sequence). The CDR3 loop spans 14 amino acids. As DNA, the CDR3 is TGTGCCTGGAGCCGGACAGACAAAAACTATGGCTACACCTTC. Translating gives CAWSRTDKNYGYTF.

This clonotype was observed many times. The chain couples TRBV29-1 to TRBJ2-7, with 9 bases identical to TRBD1. The CDR3 runs 13 residues. The V and J ends lost 7 bases and 3 bases, in that order; junction bases with no gene match: 7. Germline CDR1 reads SQVTM; CDR2 reads ANQGSEA. The DNA for the CDR3 is TGCAGCGCTTCACCGGGACAGGGCTACGAGCAGTACTTC. This translates into CSASPGQGYEQYF.

This clonotype was seen repeatedly, ten times or more. The CDR3 reads CSAREDNRKTSTDTQYF. CDR3 bases: TGCAGTGCTAGGGAGGACAACCGGAAGACTAGCACAGATACGCAGTATTTT. The genes are TRBV20-1 and TRBJ2-3; D is perhaps TRBD1 or TRBD2 (5 bases each). The germline gives CDR1 DFQATT, CDR2 SNEGSKA (reference sequence). This CDR3 is built from 17 residues. The germline V and J ends were trimmed by 3 bases and 0 bases, with 19 bases remaining between them.